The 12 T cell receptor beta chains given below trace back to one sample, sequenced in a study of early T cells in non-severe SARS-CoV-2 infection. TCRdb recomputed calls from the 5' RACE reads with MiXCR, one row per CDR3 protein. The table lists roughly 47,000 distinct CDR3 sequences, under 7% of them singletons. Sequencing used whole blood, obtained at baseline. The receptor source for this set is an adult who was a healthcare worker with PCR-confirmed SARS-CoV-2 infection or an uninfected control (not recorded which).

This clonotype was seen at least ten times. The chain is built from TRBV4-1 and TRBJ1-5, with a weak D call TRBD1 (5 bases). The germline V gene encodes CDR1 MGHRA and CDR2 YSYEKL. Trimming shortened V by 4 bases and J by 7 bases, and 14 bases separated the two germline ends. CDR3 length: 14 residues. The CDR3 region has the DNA TGCGCCAGCAGCCTGACCTGGGGGGGGCAGCCCCAGCATTTT. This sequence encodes CASSLTWGGQPQHF.

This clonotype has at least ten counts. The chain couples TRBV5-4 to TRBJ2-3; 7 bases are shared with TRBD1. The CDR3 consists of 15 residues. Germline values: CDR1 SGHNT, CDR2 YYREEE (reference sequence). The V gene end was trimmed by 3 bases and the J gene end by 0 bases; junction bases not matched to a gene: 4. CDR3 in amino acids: CASSWNRGSTDTQYF. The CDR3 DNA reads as TGTGCCAGCAGCTGGAACAGGGGTAGCACAGATACGCAGTATTTT.

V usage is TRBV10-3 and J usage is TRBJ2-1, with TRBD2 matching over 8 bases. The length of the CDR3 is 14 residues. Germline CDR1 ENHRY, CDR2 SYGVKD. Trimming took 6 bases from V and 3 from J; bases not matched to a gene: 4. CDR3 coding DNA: TGTGCCATCAGACCGGGACTAGACTACAATGAGCAGTTCTTC. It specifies CAIRPGLDYNEQFF.

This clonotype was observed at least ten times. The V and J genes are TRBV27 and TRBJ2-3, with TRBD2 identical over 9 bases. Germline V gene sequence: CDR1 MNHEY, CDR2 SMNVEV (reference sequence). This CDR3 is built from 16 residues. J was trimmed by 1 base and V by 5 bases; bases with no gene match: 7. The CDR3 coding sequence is TGTGCCAGCAGTCTTCGGACTAGCGCGGGCACAGATACGCAGTATTTT. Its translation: CASSLRTSAGTDTQYF.

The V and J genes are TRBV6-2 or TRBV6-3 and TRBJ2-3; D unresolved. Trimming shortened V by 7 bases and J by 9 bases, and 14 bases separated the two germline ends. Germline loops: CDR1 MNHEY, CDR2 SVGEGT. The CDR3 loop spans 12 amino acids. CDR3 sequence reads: CASKGRRETQYF. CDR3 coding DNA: TGTGCCAGCAAAGGCCGGCGAGAGACGCAGTATTTT.

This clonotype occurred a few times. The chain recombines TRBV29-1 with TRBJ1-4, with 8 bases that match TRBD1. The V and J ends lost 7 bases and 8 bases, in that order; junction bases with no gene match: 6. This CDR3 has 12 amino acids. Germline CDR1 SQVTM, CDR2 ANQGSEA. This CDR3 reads CSAGQGREKLFF. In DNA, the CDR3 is TGCAGCGCCGGACAGGGACGGGAAAAACTGTTTTTT.

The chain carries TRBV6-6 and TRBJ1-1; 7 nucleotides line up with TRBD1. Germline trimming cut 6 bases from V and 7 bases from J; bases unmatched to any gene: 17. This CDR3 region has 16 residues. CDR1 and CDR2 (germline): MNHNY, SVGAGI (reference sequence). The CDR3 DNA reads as TGTGCCAGCAGCTACGGCCTCCCTCAGGGGACAGATGAAGCTTTCTTT. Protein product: CASSYGLPQGTDEAFF.

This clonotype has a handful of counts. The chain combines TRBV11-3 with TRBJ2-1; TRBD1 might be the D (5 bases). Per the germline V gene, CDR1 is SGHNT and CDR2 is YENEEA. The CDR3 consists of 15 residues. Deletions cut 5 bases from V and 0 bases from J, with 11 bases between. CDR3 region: CASSRTSSSYNEQFF. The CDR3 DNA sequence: TGTGCCAGCAGCCGGACATCGAGCTCCTACAATGAGCAGTTCTTC.

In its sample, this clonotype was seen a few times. CDR3 DNA sequence: TGTGCCAGCAGCTTAGCGGCTAGGGGGGCCCGCAATGAGCAGTTCTTC. Amino acid sequence: CASSLAARGARNEQFF. The J gene is TRBJ2-1, the V gene TRBV7-2, with D possibly called TRBD1 or TRBD2 (6 bases each). The germline gives CDR1 SGHTA, CDR2 FQGNSA. The CDR3 totals 16 residues. The V end lost 0 bases, the J end lost 6 bases, and 15 bases lay between the germline ends.

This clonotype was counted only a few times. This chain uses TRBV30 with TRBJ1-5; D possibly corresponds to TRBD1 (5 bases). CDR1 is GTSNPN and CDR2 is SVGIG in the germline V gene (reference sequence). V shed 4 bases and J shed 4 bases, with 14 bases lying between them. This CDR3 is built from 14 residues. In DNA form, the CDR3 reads TGTGCCTGGAATCCGGGACGGGGGAATCAGCCCCAGCATTTT. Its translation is CAWNPGRGNQPQHF.

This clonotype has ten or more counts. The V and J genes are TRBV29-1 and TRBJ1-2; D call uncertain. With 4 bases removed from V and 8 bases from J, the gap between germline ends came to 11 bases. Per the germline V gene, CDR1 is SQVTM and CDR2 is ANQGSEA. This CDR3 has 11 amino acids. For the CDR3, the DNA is TGCAGCGTTGGTGCGGAGCGAGGCTACACCTTC. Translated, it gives CSVGAERGYTF.

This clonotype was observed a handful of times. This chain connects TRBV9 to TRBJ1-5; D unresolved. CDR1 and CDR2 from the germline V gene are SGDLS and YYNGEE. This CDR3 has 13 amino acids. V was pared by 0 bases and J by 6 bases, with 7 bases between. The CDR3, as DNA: TGTGCCAGCAGCGTAGATTTCTCTCAGCCCCAGCATTTT. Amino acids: CASSVDFSQPQHF.